This record concerns one TCR beta chain sequence. This sample was taken from a study of T cell changes during pregnancy in multiple sclerosis. The assay was immunoSEQ multiplex PCR, and TCRdb's table has in-frame clones only and misses some. The sample includes about 83,000 clones, about 89% of them seen just once. V lost 5 bases to trimming and J lost 5 bases, with 7 bases between them. Germline-derived CDR1 and CDR2 are SGHTA and FQGNSA. This CDR3 comprises 11 residues. The chain employs TRBV7-2 and TRBJ2-7; D is uncertain. Sequences were derived from PBMCs, sampled in the first trimester of pregnancy. This clonotype was obtained from a female donor in good health, serving as a control in a pregnancy study. Some clones in this sample may be carry-over from other donors' samples. The DNA for the CDR3 is TGTGCCAGCAGCCCTAGAGACGAGCAGTACTTC. This gives the protein CASSPRDEQYF.